Presented here are 32 T cell receptor beta chains from one specimen sequenced in a study of Graves' ophthalmopathy and Graves' hyperthyroidism. Transcripts of RNA were the source for amplifying TCR beta CDR3 regions. An opening RT-PCR round employed HTBI primers and preceded a second-round multiplex PCR. Each CDR3 protein is one row after TCRdb ran MiXCR on the multiplex PCR reads. The sample includes around 1,000,000 distinct CDR3 sequences, less than 45% of them seen just once. Specimen: peripheral blood or thyroid tissue (not recorded which). The receptors stem from an adult man with Graves' hyperthyroidism.

In its sample, this clonotype was seen many times. The chain couples TRBV9 to TRBJ1-4, with D possibly being TRBD1 (6 bases). Trimming cost V 4 bases and J 5 bases, with 12 bases left between them. Germline V gene sequence: CDR1 SGDLS, CDR2 YYNGEE. There are 14 residues in the CDR3. CDR3 loop: CASSPGTSNEKLFF. The CDR3 bases are TGTGCCAGCAGCCCGGGGACATCGAATGAAAAACTGTTTTTT.

The table lists this clonotype with many counts. V is TRBV7-6 and J is TRBJ2-5; D gene unclear. The germline V gene has CDR1 SGHVS and CDR2 FNYEAQ. The CDR3 runs to 13 residues. Trimming cost V 4 bases and J 1 base, with 7 bases left between them. The DNA for the CDR3 is TGTGCCAGCAGCTCCCCTAGCCAAGAGACCCAGTACTTC. It codes for CASSSPSQETQYF.

This clonotype has just a few counts. V usage is TRBV12-3 or TRBV12-4 and J usage is TRBJ1-2, with D unclear. The CDR3 consists of 13 residues. V lost 2 bases, J lost 8 bases, and 12 bases lay in between. DNA for the CDR3: TGTGCCAGCAGTTTAAAGGGTAGAAGGGGCTACACCTTC. Its translation is CASSLKGRRGYTF.

This clonotype has just a few counts. V and J are TRBV4-3 and TRBJ2-7, with unresolved D. The CDR3 extends over 13 amino acids. Germline V gives CDR1 LGHNA, CDR2 YSLEER. V was pared by 4 bases and J by 4 bases, with 11 bases between. The CDR3 nucleotides are TGCGCCAGCAGCCGAACCACAAGTTACGAGCAGTACTTC. Protein product: CASSRTTSYEQYF.

This clonotype was found many times. The rearrangement joins TRBV24-1 to TRBJ2-7; D is unclear. V gave up 5 bases and J gave up 3 bases, with 19 bases separating them. From germline, CDR1 is KGHDR and CDR2 SFDVKD. The CDR3 sequence is 16 residues long. The CDR3 region is CATSALGFHQYYEQYF. The CDR3, as DNA: TGTGCCACCAGTGCGTTGGGTTTTCACCAATACTACGAGCAGTACTTC.

Concerning this clonotype itself: A much larger clone sits a single nucleotide away, making a read error possible. The chain couples TRBV19 to TRBJ1-1, with TRBD1 as a possible D gene (5 bases). CDR1 is LNHDA, CDR2 SQIVND, per germline (reference sequence). V was clipped by 5 bases and J by 10 bases, with 17 bases between them. This CDR3 has 13 amino acids. CDR3 in amino acids: CASSPQEEFGAFF. CDR3 in DNA: TGTGCCAGTAGTCCACAGGAGGAGTTCGGAGCTTTCTTT.

This clonotype was detected once. The chain employs TRBV10-3 and TRBJ2-3; 10 nucleotides line up with TRBD2. J was trimmed by 4 bases and V by 5 bases; bases with no gene match: 9. The CDR3 consists of 16 residues. CDR1 and CDR2 (germline): ENHRY, SYGVKD. The CDR3 nucleotides read TGTGCCATCAGTCTCAGGACTAGCGGAGCCCCAGATACGCAGTATTTT. It encodes CAISLRTSGAPDTQYF.

This clonotype was counted many times. V gene TRBV20-1 combines with J gene TRBJ1-6, with no clear D. Germline lookup yields CDR1 DFQATT and CDR2 SNEGSKA (reference sequence). The CDR3 spans 15 residues. The germline V and J ends were trimmed by 0 bases and 2 bases, with 8 bases remaining between them. The CDR3 region has the DNA TGCAGTGCTAGAGAACAGCAAACCTATAATTCACCCCTCCACTTT. This translates into CSAREQQTYNSPLHF.

This clonotype came up many times. This chain links TRBV7-9 with TRBJ2-5; 9 nucleotides line up with TRBD1. CDR3 length: 13 amino acids. Trimming cost V 5 bases and J 4 bases; bases outside gene matches: 2. The germline V gene encodes CDR1 SEHNR and CDR2 FQNEAQ (reference sequence). CDR3 sequence (DNA): TGTGCCAGCAGCGCGACAGGGGGAGAGACCCAGTACTTC. Encoded protein: CASSATGGETQYF.

The CDR3 reads CATRRSTGFANTGELFF. For the CDR3, the DNA is TGTGCCACCCGACGATCGACAGGGTTCGCGAACACCGGGGAGCTGTTTTTT. The genes are TRBV6-5 and TRBJ2-2; 7 bases map to TRBD1. This CDR3 has 17 residues. Germline V gene data show CDR1 as MNHEY and CDR2 as SVGAGI. Unmatched junction bases numbered 14, after V lost 10 bases and J lost 0 bases.

This clonotype was found a few times. V and J are TRBV20-1 and TRBJ2-2, with D possibly TRBD2 on 5 matching bases. Germline V gene data show CDR1 as DFQATT and CDR2 as SNEGSKA (reference sequence). The CDR3 runs to 15 residues. V was trimmed by 7 bases and J by 1 base, leaving 16 bases between them. CDR3 region: CSVKSYRGNTGELFF. DNA of the CDR3: TGCAGTGTAAAGTCATATCGGGGGAACACCGGGGAGCTGTTTTTT.

The V call is TRBV4-3, the J call TRBJ2-2; either TRBD1 or TRBD2 may supply D (5 bases each). Trimming left V 2 bases short and J 4 bases short, with 8 bases between. The CDR3 spans 14 residues. The germline V gene has CDR1 LGHNA and CDR2 YSLEER. Here the CDR3 reads CASSQLGTTGELFF. The CDR3, as DNA: TGCGCCAGCAGCCAACTAGGGACCACCGGGGAGCTGTTTTTT.

The chain has TRBV9 and TRBJ1-5; D unresolved. This CDR3 comprises 15 residues. Trimming shortened V by 0 bases and J by 3 bases, and 10 bases separated the two germline ends. In germline, CDR1 is SGDLS, CDR2 YYNGEE. The CDR3 region is CASSVGVGANQPQHF. CDR3 bases: TGTGCCAGCAGCGTAGGGGTGGGAGCCAATCAGCCCCAGCATTTT.

For the CDR3, the DNA is TGTGCCACCAGCAGATCGGTCGTTAATGAAAAACTGTTTTTT. This encodes CATSRSVVNEKLFF. This chain joins TRBV15 and TRBJ1-4; D unresolved. The CDR3 length is 14 residues. Trimming took 2 bases from V and 4 from J, leaving 8 bases between them. In germline, CDR1 is LNHNV, CDR2 YYDKDF (reference sequence).

In its sample, this clonotype was seen a few times. This chain joins TRBV6-2 or TRBV6-3 and TRBJ2-7, with 8 bases matching TRBD1. Germline trimming cut 7 bases from V and 2 bases from J; bases unmatched to any gene: 1. The germline V gene has CDR1 MNHEY and CDR2 SVGEGT. This CDR3 contains 12 residues. In DNA form, the CDR3 reads TGTGCCAGCAAGGACAGGGCCTACGAGCAGTACTTC. Translation: CASKDRAYEQYF.

CDR3 sequence (DNA): TGTGCCAGCAGCTTAGTAGGGACAGCAGATTACGAGCATTTT. It yields the protein CASSLVGTADYEHF. The chain recombines TRBV7-2 with TRBJ1-5, with TRBD1 matching 7 bases. CDR1 is SGHTA and CDR2 is FQGNSA in the germline V gene. The CDR3 runs 14 residues. The V gene end was trimmed by 1 base and the J gene end by 14 bases; junction bases not matched to a gene: 11.

This clonotype has a count of ten or more. V usage is TRBV7-9 and J usage is TRBJ2-2, with D unresolved. Germline assignment: CDR1 SEHNR and CDR2 FQNEAQ (reference sequence). Trimming cost V 2 bases and J 7 bases, with 14 bases left between them. This CDR3 has 15 residues. CDR3 nucleotides: TGTGCCAGCAGCTTACATGACCCGACGGTCGGGGAGCTGTTTTTT. Translating it yields CASSLHDPTVGELFF.

J is TRBJ1-4 and V is TRBV24-1; D may be TRBD1 (5 bases). The CDR3 length is 16 residues. Trimming removed 4 bases at V and 1 base at J, with 12 bases between. The germline V gene encodes CDR1 KGHDR and CDR2 SFDVKD. The CDR3 DNA reads TGTGCCACCAGTGACAGTGGGGCTGTAACTAATGAAAAACTGTTTTTT. Its protein product is CATSDSGAVTNEKLFF.

This rearrangement joins TRBV28 to TRBJ1-4; the D gene is possibly TRBD1 (5 bases). Trimming removed 7 bases at V and 8 bases at J, with 17 bases between. In germline, CDR1 is MDHEN, CDR2 SYDVKM. This CDR3 is 14 amino acids long. CDR3 coding DNA: TGTGCCAGCAACACCGGGACGTATCGGGAAAAACTGTTTTTT. Encoded protein: CASNTGTYREKLFF.

This clonotype was recorded once. The genes are TRBV29-1 and TRBJ2-5; TRBD2 aligns across 7 bases. Germline V CDR1 and CDR2: SQVTM, ANQGSEA. The CDR3 is 12 residues long. Trimming at V came to 8 bases and at J to 3 bases, leaving 6 bases not matched to a gene. CDR3 sequence: CSLGTTKETQYF. The CDR3 DNA reads TGCAGCTTAGGGACTACCAAAGAGACCCAGTACTTC.

The chain couples TRBV7-9 to TRBJ2-7, with D unclear. Trimming cost V 5 bases and J 6 bases, with 11 bases left between them. Germline lookup yields CDR1 SEHNR and CDR2 FQNEAQ (reference sequence). The length of the CDR3 is 12 residues. The CDR3, as DNA: TGTGCCAGCAGCGTCGAAACTTGCGAGCAGTACTTC. Translation: CASSVETCEQYF.

The DNA of the CDR3 is TGTGCCAGCAGCTCTCCGGGACAGGGACCTCTAGATCAGCCCCAGCATTTT. The encoded protein is CASSSPGQGPLDQPQHF. This rearrangement joins TRBV6-5 to TRBJ1-5, with TRBD1 identical over 9 bases. V shed 6 bases, J shed 5 bases, and the junction held 14 bases outside the gene matches. From germline, CDR1 is MNHEY and CDR2 SVGAGI. The length of the CDR3 is 17 residues.

This clonotype appeared a few times. V and J are TRBV4-2 and TRBJ2-2; D unresolved. Germline-derived CDR1 and CDR2 are LGHNA and YNFKEQ. CDR3 length: 16 residues. Trimming removed 4 bases at V and 4 bases at J, with 16 bases between. CDR3 sequence reads: CASSPLGLSTTGELFF. CDR3 coding DNA: TGTGCCAGCAGCCCCTTAGGGCTATCGACCACCGGGGAGCTGTTTTTT.

This chain links TRBV20-1 with TRBJ2-5; tentatively, D is TRBD2 (6 bases). The CDR3 length is 15 residues. Trimming stripped 1 base from V and 5 bases from J, with 17 bases between. Germline CDR1 is DFQATT and CDR2 is SNEGSKA (reference sequence). The CDR3 region has the DNA TGCAGTGCTAGAGGGGGGGTCGGTTGGGGGGAGACCCAGTACTTC. Encoded protein: CSARGGVGWGETQYF.

In this sample, this clonotype turned up many times. V gene TRBV12-3 or TRBV12-4 combines with J gene TRBJ2-7; 10 nucleotides match TRBD1. V was clipped by 8 bases and J by 3 bases; unmatched bases: 10. CDR3 length equals 15 residues. The CDR3 sequence is CASRWGTGEYYEQYF. Written as DNA, the CDR3 is TGTGCCAGCCGGTGGGGGACAGGGGAATACTACGAGCAGTACTTC.

Of note for this clonotype: Just one base apart from a much larger clone, this may be a read error. The V gene is TRBV19, the J gene TRBJ1-6; D is possibly TRBD1 (5 bases). The CDR3 length is 13 residues. Trimming removed 4 bases from V and 14 bases from J, with 15 bases in between. Looked up from germline, CDR1 is LNHDA and CDR2 is SQIVND (reference sequence). The CDR3 nucleotides are TGTGCCAGTAGTACCGGACGGGGGGAAACCCTCCACTTT. This translates into CASSTGRGETLHF.

The table lists this clonotype with many counts. The genes are TRBV6-5 and TRBJ1-2, with 12 nucleotides matching TRBD1. Germline V gene data show CDR1 as MNHEY and CDR2 as SVGAGI. CDR3 length: 13 amino acids. V was clipped by 7 bases and J by 6 bases; unmatched bases: 3. CDR3 DNA: TGTGCCAGCAAGGGACAGGGGGCTGATGGCTACACCTTC. Protein product: CASKGQGADGYTF.

This clonotype was recorded many times. V is TRBV29-1 and J is TRBJ2-7, with TRBD1 identical over 10 bases. The germline CDR1 and CDR2 sequences are SQVTM and ANQGSEA. Trimming took 6 bases from V and 2 from J; bases not matched to a gene: 1. This CDR3 comprises 12 residues. The CDR3 DNA sequence: TGCAGCGTGGGGACAGGGGCCTACGAGCAGTACTTC. Its protein is CSVGTGAYEQYF.

The J gene is TRBJ1-6, the V gene TRBV25-1; 7 positions match TRBD1. Losses at the gene ends were 6 bases for V and 0 bases for J; bases not matched to a gene: 8. The CDR3 extends over 17 amino acids. Germline CDR1 MGHDK, CDR2 SYGVNS. The CDR3 DNA reads as TGTGCCAGCAGGGGACCGGGGACAGCCTCCTATAATTCACCCCTCCACTTT. Its translation: CASRGPGTASYNSPLHF.

This clonotype was found many times. V usage is TRBV20-1 and J usage is TRBJ1-4; D is possibly TRBD1 (5 bases). The germline gives CDR1 DFQATT, CDR2 SNEGSKA (reference sequence). The germline V and J ends were trimmed by 2 bases and 5 bases, with 12 bases remaining between them. The CDR3 has 14 residues. The CDR3 region has the DNA TGCAGTGCTAGAAGGGGAGGTGGGAATGAAAAACTGTTTTTT. Its translation is CSARRGGGNEKLFF.

This chain uses TRBV30 with TRBJ1-1; D not certain. CDR1 GTSNPN and CDR2 SVGIG come from the germline V gene (reference sequence). V dropped 2 bases and J dropped 8 bases, with 6 bases sitting between them. This CDR3 is 10 amino acids long. The DNA of the CDR3 is TGTGCCTGGAGTAAGGAGGAAGCTTTCTTT. This gives the protein CAWSKEEAFF.

This sequence joins TRBV9 and TRBJ1-5; D is perhaps TRBD1 (5 bases). The CDR3 totals 12 residues. Germline V gene sequence: CDR1 SGDLS, CDR2 YYNGEE. V lost 4 bases and J 9 bases, leaving 11 bases between the germline ends. The CDR3 bases are TGTGCCAGCAGCCAAGGGGAGGGGCCCCAGCATTTT. Its protein is CASSQGEGPQHF.